This passage covers 22 T cell receptor beta chains from one sample sequenced in a study of T cell responses to AZD1222 COVID-19 vaccine. This table comes from immunoSEQ multiplex PCR, and its TCRdb copy is limited to in-frame clones, with some not included. Of approximately 150,000 clones in the sample, about 93% are singletons; the top ten hold about 5%. The material was peripheral blood, obtained on day 0 of AZD1222 vaccination. The source is an adult in good health.

J is TRBJ1-5 and V is TRBV27; TRBD1 might be the D (6 bases). Germline V CDR1 and CDR2: MNHEY, SMNVEV (reference sequence). Trimming cost V 5 bases and J 2 bases, with 13 bases left between them. The CDR3 covers 15 residues. CDR3 region: CASSGGAFGNQPQHF. For the CDR3, the DNA is TGTGCCAGCAGTGGGGGGGCATTTGGCAATCAGCCCCAGCATTTT.

The J gene is TRBJ2-7, the V gene TRBV7-2, with D possibly TRBD2 on 5 matching bases. The germline CDR1 and CDR2 sequences are SGHTA and FQGNSA. CDR3 size: 19 residues. Between the trimmed V and J ends, which lost 2 bases and 5 bases, there was a span of 28 bases. CDR3 bases: TGTGCCAGCAGCTTAAGCCGCGTATCCCTTGTGGGAGTTAGCCACGAGCAGTACTTC. Encoded protein: CASSLSRVSLVGVSHEQYF.

This clone was counted a single time. The CDR3 DNA follows: TGTGCCAGCAGTCCTTTAGCGGGAGCAGGTTACTTC. It codes for CASSPLAGAGYF. The chain joins TRBV28 to TRBJ2-4, with 9 bases that match TRBD2. V lost 5 bases and J lost 16; bases outside the gene matches: 9. Germline assignment: CDR1 MDHEN and CDR2 SYDVKM. This CDR3 has 12 residues.

V and J are TRBV7-2 and TRBJ1-5; D call uncertain. The CDR3 consists of 12 residues. V gave up 4 bases and J gave up 6 bases, with 7 bases separating them. Germline V gene lookup returns CDR1 SGHTA and CDR2 FQGNSA. CDR3 in amino acids: CASSSSGQPQHF. CDR3 coding DNA: TGTGCCAGCAGCTCCTCTGGTCAGCCCCAGCATTTT. The full variable domain, completed using reference TRBV7-2 and TRBJ1-5, is GAGVSQSPSNKVTEKGKDVELRCDPISGHTALYWYRQSLGQGLEFLIYFQGNSAPDKSGLPSDRFSAERTGGSVSTLTIQRTQQEDSAVYLCASSSSGQPQHFGDGTRLSIL.

The chain joins TRBV21-1 to TRBJ2-3; TRBD1 is taken as the D call from the table, unchecked against the DNA. TRBV21-1 is a pseudogene segment. This CDR3 is built from 16 residues. CDR3 loop: CASKEPGQSSTDTQYF. Here the CDR3 DNA reads TGTGCCAGCAAAGAGCCGGGACAAAGTAGCACAGATACGCAGTATTTT.

The chain has TRBV3-1 (or the pseudogene TRBV3-2) and TRBJ2-7; 8 bases are shared with TRBD2. The junction had 8 bases not matched to a gene; V was cut back by 2 bases and J by 2 bases. Germline V lookup: CDR1 LGHDT, CDR2 YNNKEL (reference sequence). This CDR3 contains 16 residues. CDR3 DNA: TGTGCCAGCAGCCAACTAACTAGCGGAATTACCTACGAGCAGTACTTC. Translated, it gives CASSQLTSGITYEQYF.

V and J are TRBV24-1 and TRBJ2-3, with 12 bases fitting TRBD1. The CDR3 covers 17 residues. Germline CDR1 and CDR2: KGHDR and SFDVKD. V gave up 5 bases and J gave up 6 bases; unmatched junction bases: 11. CDR3 protein: CATSGVPGQGASDTQYF. CDR3 DNA sequence: TGTGCCACCAGTGGCGTTCCGGGACAGGGGGCCTCGGATACGCAGTATTTT.

The chain employs TRBV7-9 and TRBJ2-7, with TRBD2 identical over 8 bases. The V and J ends lost 2 bases and 5 bases, in that order; junction bases with no gene match: 11. The CDR3 length is 16 residues. CDR1 is SEHNR, CDR2 FQNEAQ, per germline (reference sequence). The CDR3 loop is CASSLQAGGRIDEQYF. DNA of the CDR3: TGTGCCAGCAGCTTACAGGCGGGGGGCCGGATAGACGAGCAGTACTTC.

The chain links TRBV28 to TRBJ1-1, with 7 bases aligning to TRBD1. The V gene's germline CDR1 is MDHEN and CDR2 SYDVKM. Trimming at V came to 5 bases and at J to 10 bases, leaving 13 bases not matched to a gene. This CDR3 is 14 amino acids long. The CDR3 DNA reads TGTGCCAGCAGTCGGATCGACAGGGATGCGGTAGCTTTCTTT. This sequence encodes CASSRIDRDAVAFF.

The J gene is TRBJ2-1, the V gene TRBV5-8; TRBD2 matches at 10 bases. V was clipped by 4 bases and J by 4 bases; unmatched bases: 5. The CDR3 runs 15 residues. Germline V gives CDR1 SGHTS, CDR2 YDEGEE. The CDR3 is CASSPLAGRYNEQFF. The CDR3 DNA is TGTGCCAGCAGCCCACTAGCGGGGAGGTACAATGAGCAGTTCTTC.

This clone was detected only once. V usage is TRBV7-9 and J usage is TRBJ1-2; 9 bases line up with TRBD1. Looked up from germline, CDR1 is SEHNR and CDR2 is FQNEAQ (reference sequence). CDR3 length: 14 residues. After removal of 2 bases from V and 10 bases from J, the junction contained 8 bases not matched to a gene. The CDR3 sequence is CASSLRGQGELYTF. For the CDR3, the DNA is TGTGCCAGCAGCTTAAGGGGACAGGGCGAACTCTACACCTTC.

V gene TRBV19 combines with J gene TRBJ1-4; D might be TRBD1 (5 bases). Germline lookup yields CDR1 LNHDA and CDR2 SQIVND (reference sequence). The CDR3 length is 15 residues. The V gene lost 1 base and the J gene lost 3 bases, with 9 bases spanning the gap. CDR3 DNA sequence: TGTGCCAGTAGTATAGGGGGGTCATCTAATGAAAAACTGTTTTTT. Its protein product is CASSIGGSSNEKLFF.

A single count supports this clone. The chain combines TRBV7-2 with TRBJ2-7; D tentatively reads TRBD1 or TRBD2 (5 bases each). The germline gives CDR1 SGHTA, CDR2 FQGNSA. Deletions cut 5 bases from V and 4 bases from J, with 18 bases between. This CDR3 has 15 residues. The CDR3 DNA sequence: TGTGCCAGCAGCCCGGACGGGACGCGAAGGTACGAGCAGTACTTC. This sequence encodes CASSPDGTRRYEQYF.

The chain uses TRBV7-4 and TRBJ2-7; no reliable D call. Trimming took 5 bases from V and 2 from J, leaving 4 bases between them. CDR3 length: 11 residues. Germline CDR1 and CDR2: SGHVT and SQSDAQ. The chain's CDR3 is CASSPPYEQYF. CDR3 nucleotide sequence: TGTGCCAGCAGCCCCCCCTACGAGCAGTACTTC.

The chain joins TRBV10-3 to TRBJ1-1, with TRBD1 identical over 9 bases. The CDR3 is 17 residues long. V lost 4 bases to trimming and J lost 8 bases; unmatched junction nucleotides: 17. Germline assignment: CDR1 ENHRY and CDR2 SYGVKD. The CDR3 nucleotides read TGTGCCATCAGTGGGGGGACAGGGAAAAATGGATCATCAGAAGCTTTCTTT. It encodes CAISGGTGKNGSSEAFF.

This chain uses TRBV9 with TRBJ2-7; D unclear. Germline V gene lookup returns CDR1 SGDLS and CDR2 YYNGEE. The CDR3 contains 18 residues. V dropped 0 bases and J dropped 7 bases, with 26 bases sitting between them. The CDR3 DNA is TGTGCCAGCAGCGTAGGGCCCGGTTCTACAGCCCAAATGGGGGAGCAGTACTTC. Translating it yields CASSVGPGSTAQMGEQYF.

This rearrangement joins TRBV30 to TRBJ1-4; possibly TRBD1 for D (5 bases). Between the trimmed V and J ends, which lost 0 bases and 13 bases, there was a span of 24 bases. This CDR3 region has 16 residues. Per the germline V gene, CDR1 is GTSNPN and CDR2 is SVGIG (reference sequence). In nucleotides, the CDR3 is TGTGCCTGGAGTGTAAATGTGATAGGTCCCCGGGGCGGACTGTTTTTT. Translated: CAWSVNVIGPRGGLFF.

The chain couples TRBV11-3 to TRBJ1-1; no clear D. Germline V gene lookup returns CDR1 SGHNT and CDR2 YENEEA. The CDR3 contains 13 residues. With 5 bases removed from V and 3 bases from J, the gap between germline ends came to 10 bases. CDR3 coding DNA: TGTGCCAGCAGCCGCGGCTACGACACTGAAGCTTTCTTT. Its translation is CASSRGYDTEAFF.

The rearrangement uses TRBV3-1 (or the pseudogene TRBV3-2) and TRBJ2-5, with D perhaps given as TRBD1 or TRBD2 (6 bases each). This CDR3 comprises 15 residues. V was pared by 2 bases and J by 1 base, with 11 bases between. The germline CDR1 and CDR2 sequences are LGHDT and YNNKEL (reference sequence). The CDR3 DNA reads TGTGCCAGCAGCCAATTGGGGGGCTTCCAAGAGACCCAGTACTTC. Encoded protein: CASSQLGGFQETQYF.

The rearrangement uses TRBV7-3 and TRBJ1-2, with D perhaps matching TRBD1 (6 bases). The germline V gene has CDR1 SGHTA and CDR2 FQGTGA. The germline V and J ends were trimmed by 1 base and 9 bases, with 18 bases remaining between them. The CDR3 runs to 15 residues. CDR3 bases: TGTGCCAGCAGCTTAATTCGGCAGGGACAAAATCGCTACACCTTC. It encodes CASSLIRQGQNRYTF.

This clone occurred a few times. V usage is TRBV9 and J usage is TRBJ1-3, with 8 bases lining up with TRBD1. The junction had 9 bases not matched to a gene; V was cut back by 4 bases and J by 0 bases. Germline CDR1 is SGDLS and CDR2 is YYNGEE. The CDR3 is made up of 17 amino acids. The CDR3 DNA follows: TGTGCCAGCAGCCCAGGTCGGACAGGGACCTCTGGAAACACCATATATTTT. As protein: CASSPGRTGTSGNTIYF. The full variable domain, in which reference TRBV9 and TRBJ1-3 provide the parts outside the CDR3, is DSGVTQTPKHLITATGQRVTLRCSPRSGDLSVYWYQQSLDQGLQFLIQYYNGEERAKGNILERFSAQQFPDLHSELNLSSLELGDSALYFCASSPGRTGTSGNTIYFGEGSWLTVV.

The rearrangement joins TRBV11-2 to TRBJ2-4; D might be TRBD1 or TRBD2, each matching 6 bases. Trimming shortened V by 1 base and J by 6 bases, and 10 bases separated the two germline ends. CDR1 is SGHAT and CDR2 is FQNNGV in the germline V gene. This CDR3 spans 14 amino acids. CDR3 nucleotide sequence: TGTGCCAGCAGCTTAGCCGGGGGCCTAAACATTCAGTACTTC. Its protein product is CASSLAGGLNIQYF.